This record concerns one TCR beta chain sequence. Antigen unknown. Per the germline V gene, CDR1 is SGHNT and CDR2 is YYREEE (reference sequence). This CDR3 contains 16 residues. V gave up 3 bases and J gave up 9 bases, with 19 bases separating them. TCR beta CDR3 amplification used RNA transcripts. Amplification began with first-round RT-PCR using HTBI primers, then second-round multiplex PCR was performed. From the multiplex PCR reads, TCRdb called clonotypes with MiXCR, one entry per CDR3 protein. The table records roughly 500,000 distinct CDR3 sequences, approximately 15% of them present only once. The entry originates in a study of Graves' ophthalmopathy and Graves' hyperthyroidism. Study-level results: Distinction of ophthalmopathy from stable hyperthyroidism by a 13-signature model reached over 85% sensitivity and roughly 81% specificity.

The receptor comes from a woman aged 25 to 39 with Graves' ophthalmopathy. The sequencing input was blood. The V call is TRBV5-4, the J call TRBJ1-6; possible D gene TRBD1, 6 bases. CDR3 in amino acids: CASSSMAGALASPLHF. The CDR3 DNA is TGTGCCAGCAGCTCCATGGCAGGGGCGCTCGCTTCACCCCTCCACTTT.